Described below is a single TCR beta chain sequence and its context. Its antigen is not yet known. No base quality values were provided; no much bigger clone lies one nucleotide off. These data are taken from a study of blood T cell repertoires in COVID-19 (dated by TCRdb to about 2020). A note on the overall study: Samples covering the acute and convalescent phases of COVID-19 were provided by collaborators in the United States, Italy and Spain. The material from the prospective study consisted of cDNA or gDNA derived from T cells, B-cell-depleted T cells, or PBMCs. Deeply sampled blood TCRbeta repertoires from subjects exposed to, actively infected with, or recovered from COVID-19 were included in the dataset. The repertoires were released in a freely available public database meant as a resource for research on the immune response to SARS-CoV-2. The samples were drawn from two sources: the first 160 participants of the ongoing ImmuneRACE study, and about 1,300 subjects contributed by 6 global collaborators. Sample metadata almost always included a de-identified subject ID, COVID-19 status, age in years and sex. Where available, HLA class I and class II types were taken from metadata supplied by the sample provider and were not determined by assay-based typing.

What the research found in general, with its limitations: The amount of clinical and demographic metadata varied by source and participant and was provided uncurated.

Whole blood was collected in K2EDTA tubes by collaborating institutions according to the institutions' own protocols. Collaborator samples were shipped for TCRbeta analysis as frozen whole blood, isolated PBMCs, or DNA extracted from either sample type. TCRbeta CDR3 regions were amplified from genomic DNA using the immunoSEQ Assay, a bias-controlled multiplex PCR. The study's processing was this. Within the assay, amplification of reference gene primers was used to estimate how many nucleated cells each sample contained. To quantify the absolute abundance of each unique TCRbeta CDR3 rearrangement, sequence reads were collapsed and filtered. For each sample, productive Simpson clonality was calculated by taking the square root of Simpson's diversity index across productive rearrangements. The clones in this table, taken by TCRdb from immuneACCESS, are in-frame only. Not every clone is retained; where verified, under half of the shortfall comes from an unresolved V gene, and the cause of the rest is unknown. V and J calls and clone size are given by that table; D and trimming were obtained from the DNA. For this sample the table gives around 41,000 clones, of which around nine tenths were detected only once. The ten largest clones represent more than 4.5% of the sample.

The V end gives up 6 bases and the J end 2 bases, leaving 22 bases in the junction not matched to a gene. As encoded in the germline V gene (reference sequence), CDR1 is MNHEY while CDR2 is SMNVEV. The CDR3 runs 20 residues from the cysteine to the phenylalanine. This entry keeps only the CDR3 DNA: 60 bases, framed from base 1. The sequence came from a human donor in a cohort sampled during active COVID-19. Material for sequencing was peripheral blood. This sequence uses TRBV27 and TRBJ2-3, and 8 bases in between align with TRBD2. The CDR3 amino acid sequence is: CASSQNNPLGLAGNTDTQYF. The DNA sequence is TGTGCCAGCAGCCAGAACAACCCACTGGGGCTAGCGGGCAACACAGATACGCAGTATTTT.